This TCR beta chain came from a study of early T cells in non-severe SARS-CoV-2 infection. Ten or more counts support this clonotype. This CDR3 has 14 residues. In germline, CDR1 is SSHAT, CDR2 FNYEAQ (reference sequence). Trimming stripped 5 bases from V and 7 bases from J, with 12 bases between. MiXCR, run by TCRdb on the 5' RACE reads, gives a single entry per CDR3 protein. The sample has 55,000 to 75,000 distinct CDR3 sequences; more than 7% are singletons. The gene calls are TRBV7-7 and TRBJ2-6; no definite D call. Sequencing was done on a sample of whole blood. This TCR was sampled from an adult who was a healthcare worker with PCR-confirmed SARS-CoV-2 infection or an uninfected control (not recorded which). This chain's CDR3 is CASSSNLGANVLTF. The CDR3 DNA is TGTGCCAGCAGCAGTAATCTGGGCGCCAACGTCCTGACTTTC.